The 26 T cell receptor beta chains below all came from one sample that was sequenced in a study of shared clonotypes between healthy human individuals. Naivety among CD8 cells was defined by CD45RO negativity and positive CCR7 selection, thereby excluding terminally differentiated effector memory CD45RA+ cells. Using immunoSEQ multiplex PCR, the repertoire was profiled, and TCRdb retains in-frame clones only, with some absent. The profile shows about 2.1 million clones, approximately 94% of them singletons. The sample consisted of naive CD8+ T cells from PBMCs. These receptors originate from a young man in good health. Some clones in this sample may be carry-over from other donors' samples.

CDR3 DNA: TGTGCCAGCAGCCCCCGGGGGGGTGAGCTGAACACTGAAGCTTTCTTT. Residues: CASSPRGGELNTEAFF. V and J are TRBV7-3 and TRBJ1-1; possible D gene TRBD1, 5 bases. The V and J ends lost 5 bases and 0 bases respectively, with 16 bases between them. The length of the CDR3 is 16 residues. From germline, CDR1 is SGHTA and CDR2 FQGTGA.

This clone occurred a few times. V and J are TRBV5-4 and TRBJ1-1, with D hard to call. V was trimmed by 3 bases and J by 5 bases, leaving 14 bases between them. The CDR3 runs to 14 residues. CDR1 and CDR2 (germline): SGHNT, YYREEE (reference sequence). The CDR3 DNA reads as TGTGCCAGCAGCTCGCCGGGTCTGGGAACTGAAGCTTTCTTT. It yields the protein CASSSPGLGTEAFF.

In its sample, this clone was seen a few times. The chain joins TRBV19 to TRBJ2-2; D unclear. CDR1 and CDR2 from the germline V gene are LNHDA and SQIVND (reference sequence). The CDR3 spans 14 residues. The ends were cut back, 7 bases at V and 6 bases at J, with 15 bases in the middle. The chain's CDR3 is CASTTPSGSGELFF. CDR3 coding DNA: TGTGCCAGTACGACCCCTTCGGGTTCCGGGGAGCTGTTTTTT.

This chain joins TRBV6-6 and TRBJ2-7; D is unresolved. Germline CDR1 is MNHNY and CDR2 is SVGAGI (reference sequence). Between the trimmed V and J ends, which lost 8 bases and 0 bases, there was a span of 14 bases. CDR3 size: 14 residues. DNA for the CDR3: TGTGCCAGCCGGAGTGAGGAACTCTCCTACGAGCAGTACTTC. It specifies CASRSEELSYEQYF.

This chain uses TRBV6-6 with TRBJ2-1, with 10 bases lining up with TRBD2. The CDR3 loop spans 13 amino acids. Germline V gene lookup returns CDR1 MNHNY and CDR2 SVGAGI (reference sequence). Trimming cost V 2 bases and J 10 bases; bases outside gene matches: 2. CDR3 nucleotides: TGTGCCAGCAGTTACGCACTAGCGGGAGAGCAGTTCTTC. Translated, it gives CASSYALAGEQFF.

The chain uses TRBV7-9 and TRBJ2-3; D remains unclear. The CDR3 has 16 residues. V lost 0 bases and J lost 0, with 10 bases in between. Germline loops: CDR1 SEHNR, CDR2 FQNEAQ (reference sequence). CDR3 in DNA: TGTGCCAGCAGCTTAGCGGTAGCAGTTAGCACAGATACGCAGTATTTT. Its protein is CASSLAVAVSTDTQYF.

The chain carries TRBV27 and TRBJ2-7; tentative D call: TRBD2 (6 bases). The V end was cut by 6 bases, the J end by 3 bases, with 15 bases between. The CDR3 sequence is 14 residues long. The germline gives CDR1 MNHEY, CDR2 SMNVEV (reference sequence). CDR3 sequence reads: CASRTGRGVYEQYF. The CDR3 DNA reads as TGTGCCAGCAGGACGGGGCGGGGCGTCTACGAGCAGTACTTC.

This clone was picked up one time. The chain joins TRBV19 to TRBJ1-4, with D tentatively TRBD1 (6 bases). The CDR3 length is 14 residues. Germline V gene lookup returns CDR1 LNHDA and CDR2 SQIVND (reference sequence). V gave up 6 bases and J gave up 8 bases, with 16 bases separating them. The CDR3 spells CASSPGGGGEKLFF. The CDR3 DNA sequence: TGTGCCAGTAGCCCCGGAGGGGGTGGAGAAAAACTGTTTTTT. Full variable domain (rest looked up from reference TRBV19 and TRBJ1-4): DGGITQSPKYLFRKEGQNVTLSCEQNLNHDAMYWYRQDPGQGLRLIYYSQIVNDFQKGDIAEGYSVSREKKESFPLTVTSAQKNPTAFYLCASSPGGGGEKLFFGSGTQLSVL.

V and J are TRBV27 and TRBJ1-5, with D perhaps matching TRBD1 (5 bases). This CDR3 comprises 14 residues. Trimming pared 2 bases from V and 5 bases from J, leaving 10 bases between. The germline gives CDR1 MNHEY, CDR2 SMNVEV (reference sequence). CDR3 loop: CASSLMGGDQPQHF. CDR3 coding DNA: TGTGCCAGCAGTTTAATGGGGGGGGATCAGCCCCAGCATTTT.

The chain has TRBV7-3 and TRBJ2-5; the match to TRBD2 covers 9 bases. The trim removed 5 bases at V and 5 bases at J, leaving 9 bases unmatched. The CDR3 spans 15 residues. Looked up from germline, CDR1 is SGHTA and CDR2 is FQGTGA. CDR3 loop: CASSPTSGTLETQYF. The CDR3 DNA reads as TGTGCCAGCAGCCCGACTAGCGGTACATTGGAGACCCAGTACTTC.

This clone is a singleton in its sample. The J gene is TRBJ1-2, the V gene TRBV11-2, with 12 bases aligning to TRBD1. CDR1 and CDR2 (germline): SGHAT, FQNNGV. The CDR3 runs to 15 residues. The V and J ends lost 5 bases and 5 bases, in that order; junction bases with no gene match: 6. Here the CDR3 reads CASSNRDRGQYGYTF. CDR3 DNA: TGTGCCAGCAGCAACCGGGACAGGGGGCAATATGGCTACACCTTC.

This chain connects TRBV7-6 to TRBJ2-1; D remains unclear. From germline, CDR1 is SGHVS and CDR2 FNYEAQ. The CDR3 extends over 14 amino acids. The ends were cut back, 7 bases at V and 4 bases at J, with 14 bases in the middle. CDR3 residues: CASTSLGGYNEQFF. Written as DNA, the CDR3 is TGTGCCAGCACCTCACTGGGCGGATACAATGAGCAGTTCTTC.

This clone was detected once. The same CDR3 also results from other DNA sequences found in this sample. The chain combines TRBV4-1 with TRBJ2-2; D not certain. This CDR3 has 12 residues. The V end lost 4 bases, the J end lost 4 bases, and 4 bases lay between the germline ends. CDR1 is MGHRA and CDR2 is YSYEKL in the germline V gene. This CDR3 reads CASSPRTGELFF. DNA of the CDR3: TGCGCCAGCAGCCCCCGCACCGGGGAGCTGTTTTTT.

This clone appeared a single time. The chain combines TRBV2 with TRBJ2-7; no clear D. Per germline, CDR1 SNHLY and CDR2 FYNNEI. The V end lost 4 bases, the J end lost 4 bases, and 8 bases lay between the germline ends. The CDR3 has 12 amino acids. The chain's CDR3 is CASSGSEYEQYF. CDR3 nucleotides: TGTGCCAGCAGTGGTTCCGAATACGAGCAGTACTTC.

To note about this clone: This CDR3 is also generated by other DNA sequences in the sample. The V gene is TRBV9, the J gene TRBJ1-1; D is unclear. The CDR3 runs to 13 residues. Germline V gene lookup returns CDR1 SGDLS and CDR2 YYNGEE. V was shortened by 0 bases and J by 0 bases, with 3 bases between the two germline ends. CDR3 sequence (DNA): TGTGCCAGCAGCGTAGCACTGAACACTGAAGCTTTCTTT. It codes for CASSVALNTEAFF.

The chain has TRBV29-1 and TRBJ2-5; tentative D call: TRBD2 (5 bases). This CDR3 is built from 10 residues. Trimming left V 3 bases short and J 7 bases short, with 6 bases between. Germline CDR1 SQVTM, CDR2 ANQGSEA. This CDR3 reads CSVDAGTQYF. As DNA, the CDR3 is TGCAGCGTTGATGCGGGGACCCAGTACTTC. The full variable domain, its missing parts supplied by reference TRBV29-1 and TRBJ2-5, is SAVISQKPSRDICQRGTSLTIQCQVDSQVTMMFWYRQQPGQSLTLIATANQGSEATYESGFVIDKFPISRPNLTFSTLTVSNMSPEDSSIYLCSVDAGTQYFGPGTRLLVL.

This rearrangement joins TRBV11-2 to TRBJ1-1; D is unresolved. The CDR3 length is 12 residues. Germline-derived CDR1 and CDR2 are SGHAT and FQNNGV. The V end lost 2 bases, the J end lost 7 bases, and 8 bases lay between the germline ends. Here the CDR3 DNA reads TGTGCCAGCAGCTTATATAACGGTGAAGCTTTCTTT. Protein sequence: CASSLYNGEAFF.

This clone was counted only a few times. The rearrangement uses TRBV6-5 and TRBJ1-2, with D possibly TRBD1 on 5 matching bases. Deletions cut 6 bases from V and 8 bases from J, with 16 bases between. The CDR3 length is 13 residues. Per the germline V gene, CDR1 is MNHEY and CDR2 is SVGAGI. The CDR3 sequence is CASRPGRIFGYTF. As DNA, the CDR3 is TGTGCCAGCAGGCCGGGACGGATCTTCGGCTACACCTTC.

This CDR3 reads CASSLEGSYGYTF. DNA of the CDR3: TGTGCCAGCAGCTTAGAGGGCAGTTATGGCTACACCTTC. This chain links TRBV11-2 with TRBJ1-2; D not certain. Trimming stripped 0 bases from V and 5 bases from J, with 7 bases between. The germline CDR1 and CDR2 sequences are SGHAT and FQNNGV. The length of the CDR3 is 13 residues.

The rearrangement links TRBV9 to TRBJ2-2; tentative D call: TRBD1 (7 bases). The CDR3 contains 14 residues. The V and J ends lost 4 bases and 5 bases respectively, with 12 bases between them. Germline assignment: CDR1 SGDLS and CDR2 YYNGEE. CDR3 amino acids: CASSSQGGTGELFF. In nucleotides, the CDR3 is TGTGCCAGCAGCTCCCAGGGGGGTACCGGGGAGCTGTTTTTT.

Here the CDR3 DNA reads TGTGCCAGCAGTCACCCCCAGCCTAGCGGGATTTACAATGAGCAGTTCTTC. Protein: CASSHPQPSGIYNEQFF. The chain uses TRBV2 and TRBJ2-1; 9 bases are shared with TRBD2. This CDR3 spans 17 amino acids. J was trimmed by 4 bases and V by 5 bases; bases with no gene match: 12. The germline CDR1 and CDR2 sequences are SNHLY and FYNNEI. The full variable domain, in which reference TRBV2 and TRBJ2-1 provide the parts outside the CDR3, is EPEVTQTPSHQVTQMGQEVILRCVPISNHLYFYWYRQILGQKVEFLVSFYNNEISEKSEIFDDQFSVERPDGSNFTLKIRSTKLEDSAMYFCASSHPQPSGIYNEQFFGPGTRLTVL.

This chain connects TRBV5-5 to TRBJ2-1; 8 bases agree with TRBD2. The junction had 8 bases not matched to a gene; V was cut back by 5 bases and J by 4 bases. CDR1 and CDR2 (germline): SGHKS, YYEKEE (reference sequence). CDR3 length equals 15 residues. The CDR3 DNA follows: TGTGCCAGCAGAACCGGGACTAGGACGTACAATGAGCAGTTCTTC. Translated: CASRTGTRTYNEQFF.

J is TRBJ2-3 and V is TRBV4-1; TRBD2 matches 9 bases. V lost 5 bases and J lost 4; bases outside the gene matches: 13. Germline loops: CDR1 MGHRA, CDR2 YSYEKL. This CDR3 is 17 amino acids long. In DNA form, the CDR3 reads TGCGCCAGCAGCTCTACAACTGGGACTAGCAGCCCAGATACGCAGTATTTT. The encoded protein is CASSSTTGTSSPDTQYF.

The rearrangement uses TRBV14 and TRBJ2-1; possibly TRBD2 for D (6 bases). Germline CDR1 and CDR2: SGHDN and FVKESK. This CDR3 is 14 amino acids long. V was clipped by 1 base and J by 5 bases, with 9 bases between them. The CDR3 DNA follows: TGTGCCAGCAGCCAAGCTGGCGGGGACAATGAGCAGTTCTTC. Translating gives CASSQAGGDNEQFF.

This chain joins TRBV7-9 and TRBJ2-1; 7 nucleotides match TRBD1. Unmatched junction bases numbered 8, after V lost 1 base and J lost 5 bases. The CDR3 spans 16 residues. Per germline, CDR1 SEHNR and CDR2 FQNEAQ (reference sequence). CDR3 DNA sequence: TGTGCCAGCAGCTTAGTGGGGTTCGGGACAGACAATGAGCAGTTCTTC. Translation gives CASSLVGFGTDNEQFF.

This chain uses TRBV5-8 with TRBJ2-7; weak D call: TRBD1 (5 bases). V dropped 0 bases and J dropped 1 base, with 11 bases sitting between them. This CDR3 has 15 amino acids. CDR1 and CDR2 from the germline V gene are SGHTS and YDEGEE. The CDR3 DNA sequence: TGTGCCAGCAGCTTGGAGACAGAATCTTCCTACGAGCAGTACTTC. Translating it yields CASSLETESSYEQYF.